This is a list of T cell receptor beta chains from one sample in a study of cytomegalovirus exposure and HLA in healthy donors. Profiling relied on immunoSEQ multiplex PCR, and the TCRdb table lists in-frame clones only, not all of them. This repertoire includes 90,000 to 100,000 clones. The sample taken for sequencing was PBMCs. The receptors derive from a woman younger than 45 in good health and CMV-seronegative. Both conserved end residues are part of each CDR3. The D gene is left open where the match is weak.

TRBJ2-3 | TRBV28 | TRBD2 | TGTGCCAGCAGTCCCCAGGGGACTAGCGGGGCCCCCCTAGGCACAGATACGCAGTATTTT | CASSPQGTSGAPLGTDTQYF
TRBJ2-5 | TRBV21-1 | . | TGTGCCAGCAGCCCAGGAAGGACGGCGGGTGGAGAGACCCAGTACTTC | CASSPGRTAGGETQYF
TRBJ2-7 | TRBV7-9 | . | TGTGCCAGCAGCTTAGGAGATAACTACGAGCAGTACTTC | CASSLGDNYEQYF
TRBJ2-1 | TRBV2 | TRBD1 | TGTGCCAGCAGACCCGGGACAGGGACCTACAATGAGCAGTTCTTC | CASRPGTGTYNEQFF
TRBJ1-2 | TRBV6-5 | TRBD1 | TGTGCCAGCAGCCCACAGGGGACCAACTATGGCTACACCTTC | CASSPQGTNYGYTF
TRBJ2-7 | TRBV14 | . | TGTGCCAGCAGCCGTTTTCGCTACGAGCAGTACTTC | CASSRFRYEQYF
TRBJ2-7 | TRBV9 | . | TGTGCCAGCAGCGTAGTAGGGAGCTCCTACGAGCAGTACTTC | CASSVVGSSYEQYF
TRBJ1-1 | TRBV2 | . | TGTGCCAGCAGCGACGGGTTGGGGAACACTGAAGCTTTCTTT | CASSDGLGNTEAFF
TRBJ2-1 | TRBV6-4 | . | TGTGCCAGCAGTGACCTGGCGGAGTCCTACAATGAGCAGTTCTTC | CASSDLAESYNEQFF
TRBJ2-7 | TRBV6-5 | TRBD2 | TGTGCCAGCAGTAGACTAGCGGGGGGATACGAGCAGTACTTC | CASSRLAGGYEQYF
TRBJ2-1 | TRBV28 | TRBD2 | TGTGCCAGCAGTTTTTCCCTTAGCGGGAGTCGTAATGAGCAGTTCTTC | CASSFSLSGSRNEQFF
TRBJ1-4 | TRBV5-6 | . | TGTGCCAGCAGCCCCGGGGAACATAGAGGTGAAAAACTGTTTTTT | CASSPGEHRGEKLFF
TRBJ2-5 | TRBV28 | TRBD1 | TGTGCCAGCAGGTGGACAGGTGGTCGAGAGACCCAGTACTTC | CASRWTGGRETQYF
TRBJ1-3 | TRBV25-1 | . | TGTGCCAGTAGCCGCGGGGTGGAAGCTGGAAACACCATATATTTT | CASSRGVEAGNTIYF
TRBJ2-1 | TRBV25-1 | TRBD2 | TGTGCCAGCAGTACACTAGCGGGATCCTACAATGAGCAGTTCTTC | CASSTLAGSYNEQFF
TRBJ1-1 | TRBV2 | . | TGTGCCAGCAGCCCGAGGCCCCCTCGCGTGAACACTGAAGCTTTCTTT | CASSPRPPRVNTEAFF
TRBJ2-7 | TRBV18 | . | TGTGCCAGCTCACCGGGCCTCGAACCCTACGAGCAGTACTTC | CASSPGLEPYEQYF
TRBJ2-7 | TRBV10-3 | . | TGTGCCATCAGTGGCCGCCGGGGAAGGGAAGGATACGAGCAGTACTTC | CAISGRRGREGYEQYF
TRBJ1-1 | TRBV7-9 | . | TGTGCCAGCAGCGAGGACAGCCTTGAAGCTTTCTTT | CASSEDSLEAFF
TRBJ1-2 | TRBV10-3 | . | TGTGCCATCAGTGACGGGGATGGCTACACCTTC | CAISDGDGYTF
TRBJ2-3 | TRBV11-2 | TRBD1 | TGTGCCAGCAGCGTAGACAGGGGAGATACGCAGTATTTT | CASSVDRGDTQYF
TRBJ2-2 | TRBV11-3 | TRBD1 | TGTGCCAGCAGCTTTCCGGGACAGGGGTCCGGGGAGCTGTTTTTT | CASSFPGQGSGELFF
TRBJ1-1 | TRBV27 | TRBD1 | TGTGCCAGCAGTTTAAGACAGGGTAACACTGAAGCTTTCTTT | CASSLRQGNTEAFF
TRBJ1-6 | TRBV4-1 | . | TGCGCCAGCAGCCGTTCTGCCGAGGGGGGGAATTCACCCCTCCACTTT | CASSRSAEGGNSPLHF
TRBJ2-7 | TRBV5-1 | . | TGCGCCAGCAGCTTGGTCTCCGCCGGAGACTACGAGCAGTACTTC | CASSLVSAGDYEQYF
TRBJ2-1 | TRBV10-3 | TRBD2 | TGTGCCATCAGTTATGATCTAGCGGGAACCCGCTCCTACAATGAGCAGTTCTTC | CAISYDLAGTRSYNEQFF
TRBJ2-2 | TRBV7-7 | . | TGTGCTAGCAGCCCTGGGACAAACACCGGGGAGCTGTTTTTT | CASSPGTNTGELFF
TRBJ1-2 | TRBV15 | . | TGTGCCACCAGCAGAGATATGGCCACAACTAACTACACCTTC | CATSRDMATTNYTF
TRBJ1-5 | TRBV15 | TRBD1 | TGTGCCACCAGCGTCTCAAGTCAGGGGGCCGAACAGCCCCAGCATTTT | CATSVSSQGAEQPQHF
TRBJ2-7 | TRBV27 | . | TGTGCCAGCAGTCCAGTAGACTCGTCCTACGAGCAGTACTTC | CASSPVDSSYEQYF
TRBJ1-1 | TRBV29-1 | TRBD1 | TGCAGCGTTGCCCGGGGACAGTCGAACACTGAAGCTTTCTTT | CSVARGQSNTEAFF
TRBJ2-1 | TRBV7-9 | . | TGTGCCAGCAGCTTAGACAGGGTCTCTGCTGAGCAGTTCTTC | CASSLDRVSAEQFF
TRBJ2-7 | TRBV5-6 | . | TGTGCCAGCAGCTCCCTCTACGAGCAGTACTTC | CASSSLYEQYF
TRBJ2-7 | TRBV6-5 | . | TGTGCCAGCAGTTACTCGAGGCTAGCGAGTACCTACGAGCAGTACTTC | CASSYSRLASTYEQYF
TRBJ1-1 | TRBV6-5 | . | TGTGCCAGCAGTTCTCTAATAGCGGGGCCTGAAGCTTTCTTT | CASSSLIAGPEAFF
TRBJ2-5 | TRBV19 | TRBD2 | TGTGCCAGTAGTCTTGGTGCTAGCGGGAGGGCCAAGGAGACCCAGTACTTC | CASSLGASGRAKETQYF